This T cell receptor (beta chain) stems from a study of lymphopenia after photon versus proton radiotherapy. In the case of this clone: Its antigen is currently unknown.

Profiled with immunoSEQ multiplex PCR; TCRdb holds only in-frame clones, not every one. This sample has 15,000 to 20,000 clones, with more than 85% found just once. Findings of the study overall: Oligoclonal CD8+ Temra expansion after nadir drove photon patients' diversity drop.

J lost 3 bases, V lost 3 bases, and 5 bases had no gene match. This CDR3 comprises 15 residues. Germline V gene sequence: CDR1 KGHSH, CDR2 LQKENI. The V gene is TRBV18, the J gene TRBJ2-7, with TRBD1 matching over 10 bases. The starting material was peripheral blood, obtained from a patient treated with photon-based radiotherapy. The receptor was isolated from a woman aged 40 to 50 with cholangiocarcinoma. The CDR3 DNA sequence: TGTGCCAGCTCACCCCGGGACAGGGGATTCTACGAGCAGTACTTC. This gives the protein CASSPRDRGFYEQYF.